This TCR beta chain comes out of a study of cytomegalovirus exposure and HLA in healthy donors. Study-level background: The use of the same platform for the 100 to 150 validation repertoires and the roughly 700 first-cohort repertoires was reported by a later analysis. Study outcomes and limitations: Some public TCRs appeared in many individuals, while most sequences were rare. Three CMV-associated chains were confirmed in vitro to be specific for CMV antigens. High specificity and sensitivity for cytomegalovirus status were reported for the classifier.

Data came from immunoSEQ multiplex PCR; TCRdb stores just in-frame clones and leaves some out. The table shows 140,000 to 150,000 clones, with about 94% occurring only once. CDR3 size: 13 residues. The germline gives CDR1 SGHTA, CDR2 FQGTGA. Trimming took off 4 bases at V and 7 bases at J, with 10 bases between the two ends. Worth noting for this clone: As yet, its antigen is unknown.

Sequenced: PBMCs. The TCR sequence derives from a man aged 18 to 29 in good health and CMV-seropositive. This chain links TRBV7-3 with TRBJ2-2; D may be TRBD1 (5 bases). The chain's CDR3 is CASSSRVHGELFF. The CDR3 coding sequence is TGTGCCAGCAGCTCCAGGGTTCACGGGGAGCTGTTTTTT.